One and the same sample provided the 24 T cell receptor beta chains below, sequenced in a study of OX40 agonist ivuxolimab in advanced cancers. Produced via immunoSEQ multiplex PCR; TCRdb's table is partial and in-frame only. Among approximately 35,000 clones, 70% to 85% were seen once, and the ten largest hold approximately 10%. Here the sequenced sample was CD4+ or CD8+ T cells sorted from blood, taken in a trial of the OX40 agonist ivuxolimab. The receptors come from an adult with an advanced solid tumor such as melanoma, head and neck, liver or kidney cancer.

The count of this clone is one. The sample contains more than one DNA sequence encoding this CDR3. The V gene is TRBV27, the J gene TRBJ2-7; D gene uncertain. Germline V gene lookup returns CDR1 MNHEY and CDR2 SMNVEV (reference sequence). The CDR3 consists of 13 residues. Trimming took 2 bases from V and 0 from J, leaving 5 bases between them. The CDR3 here is CASSLQLSYEQYF. CDR3 DNA sequence: TGTGCCAGCAGTTTACAGCTCTCCTACGAGCAGTACTTC.

The chain uses TRBV7-8 and TRBJ2-5, with D maybe TRBD2 (6 bases). The end of the DNA fits TRBJ2-7 better, so the J call may be wrong. CDR1 and CDR2 from the germline V gene are SGHVS and FQNEAQ. CDR3 length: 14 residues. The CDR3 nucleotides read TGTGCCAGCAGCCAGGGACTCTCCAACTACGAGCAGTACTTC. Translation: CASSQGLSNYEQYF.

This clone was detected only a few times. J is TRBJ1-5 and V is TRBV7-9; D is unresolved. CDR3 length equals 14 residues. V lost 4 bases, J lost 2 bases, and 9 bases lay in between. Looked up from germline, CDR1 is SEHNR and CDR2 is FQNEAQ (reference sequence). CDR3 protein: CASSSATGNQPQHF. The CDR3 DNA reads TGTGCCAGCAGCTCGGCGACTGGCAATCAGCCCCAGCATTTT.

The chain uses TRBV5-8 and TRBJ2-3; D not resolved. V lost 6 bases and J lost 3, with 14 bases in between. Germline CDR1 and CDR2: SGHTS and YDEGEE. The CDR3 runs 14 residues. CDR3 sequence reads: CASTWAENTDTQYF. CDR3 nucleotide sequence: TGTGCCAGCACCTGGGCAGAGAATACAGATACGCAGTATTTT.

This rearrangement joins TRBV6-4 to TRBJ1-1; the D gene is possibly TRBD1 (6 bases). This CDR3 region has 14 residues. The ends were cut back, 4 bases at V and 2 bases at J, with 11 bases in the middle. The germline CDR1 and CDR2 sequences are MRHNA and SNTAGT. The CDR3 protein is CASSASDRNTEAFF. The CDR3 coding sequence is TGTGCCAGCAGTGCTTCGGACAGAAACACTGAAGCTTTCTTT.

The chain carries TRBV5-6 and TRBJ2-1; 12 bases map to TRBD2. Per the germline V gene, CDR1 is SGHDT and CDR2 is YYEEEE. This CDR3 is built from 16 residues. The ends lost 4 bases at V and 8 bases at J; junction bases unmatched: 10. CDR3 sequence (DNA): TGTGCCAGCAGCAGGCTAGCGGGGGGGCCGGAGGATGAGCAGTTCTTC. Translated, it gives CASSRLAGGPEDEQFF.

This clone has only one observation. The V and J genes are TRBV5-4 and TRBJ2-1; 7 nucleotides align to TRBD2. This CDR3 is built from 17 residues. With 0 bases clipped from V and 0 bases from J, the junction kept 6 bases outside the gene matches. Germline CDR1 reads SGHNT; CDR2 reads YYREEE (reference sequence). CDR3: CASSLGVAGGSYNEQFF. Here the CDR3 DNA reads TGTGCCAGCAGCTTGGGGGTAGCGGGTGGCTCCTACAATGAGCAGTTCTTC.

This clone was seen a few times. The chain joins TRBV5-1 to TRBJ2-7; perhaps TRBD1 as D (6 bases). CDR3 length equals 13 residues. Germline V gene data show CDR1 as SGHRS and CDR2 as YFSETQ. The ends were cut back, 2 bases at V and 7 bases at J, with 13 bases in the middle. The CDR3 nucleotides read TGCGCCAGCAGCTTTTTGACAGGACCGGAGCAGTACTTC. Translating it yields CASSFLTGPEQYF.

The rearrangement joins TRBV9 to TRBJ1-4, with 10 bases that match TRBD1. Trimming cost V 4 bases and J 2 bases; bases outside gene matches: 5. This CDR3 comprises 16 residues. The germline V gene encodes CDR1 SGDLS and CDR2 YYNGEE. The CDR3 sequence: CASSPTGGITNEKLFF. In DNA form, the CDR3 reads TGTGCCAGCAGCCCGACAGGGGGCATTACTAATGAAAAACTGTTTTTT. Based on the CDR3 plus reference TRBV9 and TRBJ1-4, the full variable domain is DSGVTQTPKHLITATGQRVTLRCSPRSGDLSVYWYQQSLDQGLQFLIQYYNGEERAKGNILERFSAQQFPDLHSELNLSSLELGDSALYFCASSPTGGITNEKLFFGSGTQLSVL.

This clone showed up just a few times. The gene calls are TRBV10-3 and TRBJ2-7; D remains unclear. This CDR3 has 15 residues. The V end lost 2 bases, the J end lost 2 bases, and 13 bases lay between the germline ends. Looked up from germline, CDR1 is ENHRY and CDR2 is SYGVKD. This CDR3 is CAISERRPGAYEQYF. The DNA of the CDR3 is TGTGCCATCAGTGAGCGGAGACCAGGCGCCTACGAGCAGTACTTC.

Here the CDR3 DNA reads TGTGCCTGGAGTGGGGGGAGGGTTTCCTACGAGCAGTACTTC. This gives the protein CAWSGGRVSYEQYF. This chain links TRBV30 with TRBJ2-7; the match to TRBD2 covers 7 bases. The CDR3 covers 14 residues. With V trimmed by 1 base and J by 1 base, 4 bases remained unmatched. Germline loops: CDR1 GTSNPN, CDR2 SVGIG (reference sequence). The full variable domain, in which reference TRBV30 and TRBJ2-7 provide the parts outside the CDR3, is SQTIHQWPATLVQPVGSPLSLECTVEGTSNPNLYWYRQAAGRGLQLLFYSVGIGQISSEVPQNLSASRPQDRQFILSSKKLLLSDSGFYLCAWSGGRVSYEQYFGPGTRLTVT.

The rearrangement uses TRBV30 and TRBJ2-3, with 7 bases that match TRBD1. The germline gives CDR1 GTSNPN, CDR2 SVGIG (reference sequence). The trim removed 3 bases at V and 0 bases at J, leaving 3 bases unmatched. The CDR3 length is 14 residues. The CDR3 DNA is TGTGCCTGGAGCCCAGGGGGAAGCACAGATACGCAGTATTTT. Translating it yields CAWSPGGSTDTQYF.

This chain uses TRBV7-9 with TRBJ2-5, with 9 nucleotides matching TRBD1. V gave up 5 bases and J gave up 6 bases; unmatched junction bases: 10. CDR1 is SEHNR, CDR2 FQNEAQ, per germline (reference sequence). This CDR3 is 15 amino acids long. In DNA form, the CDR3 reads TGTGCCAGCAGCACGTTAACAGGGGGCGAGAAGACCCAGTACTTC. Its translation is CASSTLTGGEKTQYF. Full variable domain (remainder filled in from reference TRBV7-9 and TRBJ2-5): DTGVSQNPRHKITKRGQNVTFRCDPISEHNRLYWYRQTLGQGPEFLTYFQNEAQLEKSRLLSDRFSAERPKGSFSTLEIQRTEQGDSAMYLCASSTLTGGEKTQYFGPGTRLLVL.

The chain has TRBV5-4 and TRBJ1-6; D remains ambiguous. Germline-derived CDR1 and CDR2 are SGHNT and YYREEE (reference sequence). The CDR3 has 16 amino acids. V was shortened by 2 bases and J by 2 bases, with 11 bases between the two germline ends. The CDR3 is CASSLTGSTYNSPLHF. CDR3 DNA: TGTGCCAGCAGCTTAACGGGTAGTACCTATAATTCACCCCTCCACTTT.

This rearrangement joins TRBV28 to TRBJ1-2; possibly TRBD1 for D (5 bases). CDR1 and CDR2 from the germline V gene are MDHEN and SYDVKM. CDR3 length: 13 amino acids. V dropped 8 bases and J dropped 2 bases, with 12 bases sitting between them. CDR3 nucleotide sequence: TGTGCCAGCCAGGGATCGGGCAACTATGGCTACACCTTC. This gives the protein CASQGSGNYGYTF.

This clone was detected only a few times. The gene calls are TRBV5-4 and TRBJ2-3; TRBD2 aligns across 7 bases. With 2 bases clipped from V and 1 base from J, the junction kept 4 bases outside the gene matches. CDR1 is SGHNT and CDR2 is YYREEE in the germline V gene (reference sequence). The CDR3 contains 15 residues. In DNA, the CDR3 is TGTGCCAGCAGCTTCCGCGGGGGACGCACAGATACGCAGTATTTT. It codes for CASSFRGGRTDTQYF.

This clone was seen only once. The J gene is TRBJ2-7, the V gene TRBV18; perhaps TRBD2 as D (5 bases). Trimming stripped 4 bases from V and 6 bases from J, with 13 bases between. Per the germline V gene, CDR1 is KGHSH and CDR2 is LQKENI. This CDR3 is built from 13 residues. CDR3 sequence (DNA): TGTGCCAGCTCACGGCAAGAGGGTGGCGAGCAGTACTTC. Its protein product is CASSRQEGGEQYF.

The CDR3 DNA is TGTGCCAGCAGCCAAGACTTTACAGGGCGAACTGAAGCTTTCTTT. It specifies CASSQDFTGRTEAFF. The rearrangement links TRBV7-8 to TRBJ1-1, with D possibly being TRBD1 (6 bases). V was shortened by 5 bases and J by 5 bases, with 18 bases between the two germline ends. The CDR3 consists of 15 residues. The germline V gene has CDR1 SGHVS and CDR2 FQNEAQ.

This chain uses TRBV29-1 with TRBJ1-2; perhaps TRBD1 as D (5 bases). The CDR3 runs to 11 residues. Germline assignment: CDR1 SQVTM and CDR2 ANQGSEA. Trimming took off 4 bases at V and 10 bases at J, with 13 bases between the two ends. CDR3 sequence reads: CSVGGVADYTF. The CDR3 bases are TGCAGCGTTGGAGGGGTAGCTGACTACACCTTC.

In this sample, this clone turned up once. The chain joins TRBV7-3 to TRBJ1-1; D perhaps matches TRBD1 (6 bases). CDR1 is SGHTA and CDR2 is FQGTGA in the germline V gene. The CDR3 is 16 amino acids. V was shortened by 5 bases and J by 1 base, with 17 bases between the two germline ends. CDR3 protein: CASSPTGRGSNTEAFF. The CDR3 coding sequence is TGTGCCAGCAGCCCCACGGGCAGGGGATCGAACACTGAAGCTTTCTTT. Variable domain in full (rest from reference TRBV7-3 and TRBJ1-1): GAGVSQTPSNKVTEKGKYVELRCDPISGHTALYWYRQSLGQGPEFLIYFQGTGAADDSGLPNDRFFAVRPEGSVSTLKIQRTERGDSAVYLCASSPTGRGSNTEAFFGQGTRLTVV.

The rearrangement joins TRBV11-2 to TRBJ2-3; 12 bases line up with TRBD2. The CDR3 covers 17 residues. V dropped 7 bases and J dropped 0; count of bases not matched to a gene: 8. Germline CDR1 and CDR2: SGHAT and FQNNGV. CDR3 DNA: TGTGCCAGCACGCTACTAGCGGGGGGCTGGAGCACAGATACGCAGTATTTT. As protein: CASTLLAGGWSTDTQYF.

The chain is built from TRBV15 and TRBJ1-5; D perhaps matches TRBD1 (6 bases). Germline V CDR1 and CDR2: LNHNV, YYDKDF (reference sequence). The V and J ends lost 5 bases and 4 bases respectively, with 12 bases between them. The CDR3 is 14 residues long. The CDR3 spells CATSAGQSNQPQHF. CDR3 bases: TGTGCCACCAGCGCAGGACAGTCAAATCAGCCCCAGCATTTT.

The chain links TRBV28 to TRBJ1-5, with 7 nucleotides matching TRBD1. The CDR3 is 16 residues long. V lost 4 bases to trimming and J lost 1 base; unmatched junction nucleotides: 7. Germline V gene data show CDR1 as MDHEN and CDR2 as SYDVKM. CDR3 amino acids: CASSSPRGQSNQPQHF. CDR3 coding DNA: TGTGCCAGCAGTTCCCCGAGGGGACAGAGCAATCAGCCCCAGCATTTT.

The genes are TRBV6-5 and TRBJ1-1; 9 bases map to TRBD1. V gave up 4 bases and J gave up 5 bases; unmatched junction bases: 2. This CDR3 spans 13 amino acids. The germline V gene has CDR1 MNHEY and CDR2 SVGAGI. CDR3 sequence reads: CASSLQGATEAFF. The CDR3 nucleotides read TGTGCCAGCAGTTTACAGGGGGCAACTGAAGCTTTCTTT.